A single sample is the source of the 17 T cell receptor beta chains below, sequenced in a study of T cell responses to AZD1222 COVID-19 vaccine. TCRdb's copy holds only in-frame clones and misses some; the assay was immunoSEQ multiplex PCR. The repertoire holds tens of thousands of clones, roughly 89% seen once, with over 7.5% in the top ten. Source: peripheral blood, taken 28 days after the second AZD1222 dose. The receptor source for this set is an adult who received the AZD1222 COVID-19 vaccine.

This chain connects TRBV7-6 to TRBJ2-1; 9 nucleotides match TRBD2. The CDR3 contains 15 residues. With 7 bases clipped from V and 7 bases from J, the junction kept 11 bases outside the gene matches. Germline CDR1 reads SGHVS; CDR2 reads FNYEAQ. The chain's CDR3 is CASKDSPLAGNEQFF. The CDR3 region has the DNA TGTGCCAGCAAAGATTCCCCCCTAGCGGGGAATGAGCAGTTCTTC.

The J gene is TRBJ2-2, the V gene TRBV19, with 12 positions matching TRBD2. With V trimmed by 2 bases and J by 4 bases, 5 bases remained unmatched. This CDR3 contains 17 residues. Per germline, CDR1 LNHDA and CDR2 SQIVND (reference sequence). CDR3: CASSILAGGPSTGELFF. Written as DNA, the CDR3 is TGTGCCAGTAGTATACTAGCGGGAGGGCCGAGCACCGGGGAGCTGTTTTTT.

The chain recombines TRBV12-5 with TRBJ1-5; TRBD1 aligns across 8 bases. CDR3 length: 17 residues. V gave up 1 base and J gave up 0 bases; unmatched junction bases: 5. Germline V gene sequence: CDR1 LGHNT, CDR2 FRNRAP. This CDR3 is CASGLGQGAGSNQPQHF. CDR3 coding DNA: TGTGCTAGTGGTTTGGGGCAGGGGGCTGGTAGCAATCAGCCCCAGCATTTT.

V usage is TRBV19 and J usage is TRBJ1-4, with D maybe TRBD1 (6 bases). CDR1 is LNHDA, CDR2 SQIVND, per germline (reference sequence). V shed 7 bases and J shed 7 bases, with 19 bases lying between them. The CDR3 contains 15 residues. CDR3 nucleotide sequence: TGTGCCAGTACCCCGGGAGGGGGAGGTGGTGAAAAACTGTTTTTT. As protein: CASTPGGGGGEKLFF.

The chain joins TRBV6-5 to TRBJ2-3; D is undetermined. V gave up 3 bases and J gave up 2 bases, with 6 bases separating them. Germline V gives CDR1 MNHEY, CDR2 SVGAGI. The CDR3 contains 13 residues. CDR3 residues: CASSYGDTDTQYF. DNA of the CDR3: TGTGCCAGCAGTTATGGGGACACAGATACGCAGTATTTT.

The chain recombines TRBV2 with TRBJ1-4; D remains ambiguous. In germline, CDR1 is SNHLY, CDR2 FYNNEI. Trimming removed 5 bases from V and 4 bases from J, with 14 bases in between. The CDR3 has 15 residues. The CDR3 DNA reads TGTGCCAGCAGTCGTCGAAGGGCATTTAATGAAAAACTGTTTTTT. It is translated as CASSRRRAFNEKLFF.

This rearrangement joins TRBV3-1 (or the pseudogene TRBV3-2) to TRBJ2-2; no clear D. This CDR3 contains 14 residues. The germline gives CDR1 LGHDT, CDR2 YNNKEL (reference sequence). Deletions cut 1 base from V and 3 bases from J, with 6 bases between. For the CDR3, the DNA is TGTGCCAGCAGCCAAGCGACTTACACCGGGGAGCTGTTTTTT. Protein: CASSQATYTGELFF.

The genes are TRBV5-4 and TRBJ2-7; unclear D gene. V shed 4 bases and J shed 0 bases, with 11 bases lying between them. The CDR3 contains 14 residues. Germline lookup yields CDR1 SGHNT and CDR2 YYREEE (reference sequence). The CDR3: CASSLSVSSYEQYF. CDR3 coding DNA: TGTGCCAGCAGCCTGAGCGTGAGCTCCTACGAGCAGTACTTC.

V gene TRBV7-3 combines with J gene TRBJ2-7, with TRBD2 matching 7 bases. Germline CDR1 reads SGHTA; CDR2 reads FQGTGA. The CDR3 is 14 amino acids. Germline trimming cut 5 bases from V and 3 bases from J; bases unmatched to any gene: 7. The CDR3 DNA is TGTGCCAGCAGCCCCCTCGGCGGGGGCTACGAGCAGTACTTC. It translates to CASSPLGGGYEQYF. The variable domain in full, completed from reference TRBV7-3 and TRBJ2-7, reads GAGVSQTPSNKVTEKGKYVELRCDPISGHTALYWYRQSLGQGPEFLIYFQGTGAADDSGLPNDRFFAVRPEGSVSTLKIQRTERGDSAVYLCASSPLGGGYEQYFGPGTRLTVT.

CDR3 nucleotide sequence: TGCGCCAGCAGCTTGGAGCAGGGTGGGACTACAGGGGAGTTTTTT. This encodes CASSLEQGGTTGEFF. The V call is TRBV5-1, the J call TRBJ2-2; D may correspond to TRBD1 or TRBD2 (7 bases each). The CDR3 totals 15 residues. Germline loops: CDR1 SGHRS, CDR2 YFSETQ. Trimming took 0 bases from V and 16 from J, leaving 22 bases between them.

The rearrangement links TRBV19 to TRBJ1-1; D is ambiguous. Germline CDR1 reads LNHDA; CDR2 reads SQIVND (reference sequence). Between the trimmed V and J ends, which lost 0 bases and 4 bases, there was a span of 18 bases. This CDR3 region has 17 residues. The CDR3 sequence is CASSIDRTPRRPTEAFF. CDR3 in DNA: TGTGCCAGTAGTATAGATCGGACTCCCCGGCGTCCCACTGAAGCTTTCTTT.

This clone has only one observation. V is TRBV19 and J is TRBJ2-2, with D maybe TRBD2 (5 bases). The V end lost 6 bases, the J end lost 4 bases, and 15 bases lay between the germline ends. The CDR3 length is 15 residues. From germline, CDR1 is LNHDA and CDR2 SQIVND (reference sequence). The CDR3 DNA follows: TGTGCCAGTAGCTTCCGGGGAGCGGTCACCGGGGAGCTGTTTTTT. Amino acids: CASSFRGAVTGELFF.

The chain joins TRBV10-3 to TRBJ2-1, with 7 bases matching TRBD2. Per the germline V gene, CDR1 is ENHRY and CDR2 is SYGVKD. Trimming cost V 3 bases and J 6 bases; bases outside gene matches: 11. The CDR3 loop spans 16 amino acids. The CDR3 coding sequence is TGTGCCATCAGTGATCCCGGGAGGAGGGCACTCAATGAGCAGTTCTTC. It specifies CAISDPGRRALNEQFF.

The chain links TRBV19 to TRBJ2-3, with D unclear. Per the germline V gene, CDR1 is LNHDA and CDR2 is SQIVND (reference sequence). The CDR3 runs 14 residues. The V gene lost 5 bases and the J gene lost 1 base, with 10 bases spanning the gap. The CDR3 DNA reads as TGTGCCAGTAGTTTCTCTGTGGGCACAGATACGCAGTATTTT. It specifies CASSFSVGTDTQYF.

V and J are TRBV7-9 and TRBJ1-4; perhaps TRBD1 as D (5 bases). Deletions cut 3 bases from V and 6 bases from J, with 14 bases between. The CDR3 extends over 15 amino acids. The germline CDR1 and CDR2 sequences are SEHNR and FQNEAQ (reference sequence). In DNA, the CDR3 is TGTGCCAGCAGCTTCCAGGGACTGGTGGATGAAAAACTGTTTTTT. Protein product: CASSFQGLVDEKLFF.

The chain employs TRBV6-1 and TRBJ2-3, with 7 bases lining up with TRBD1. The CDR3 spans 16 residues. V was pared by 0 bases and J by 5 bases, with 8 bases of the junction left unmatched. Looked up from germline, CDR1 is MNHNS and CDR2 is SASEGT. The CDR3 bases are TGTGCCAGCAGTGAAGCCTGGACAGGATTAAAAGATACGCAGTATTTT. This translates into CASSEAWTGLKDTQYF.

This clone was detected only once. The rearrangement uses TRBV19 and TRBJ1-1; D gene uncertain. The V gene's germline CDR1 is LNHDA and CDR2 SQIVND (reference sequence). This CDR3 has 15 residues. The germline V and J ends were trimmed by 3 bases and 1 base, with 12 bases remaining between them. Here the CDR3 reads CASSIAVTKNTEAFF. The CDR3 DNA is TGTGCCAGTAGTATCGCCGTGACCAAGAACACTGAAGCTTTCTTT.